The 29 T cell receptor beta chains below come from one sample, sequenced in a study of PD-1 blockade in classical Hodgkin lymphoma. The sample's time point: newly diagnosed, previously untreated cHL patient sample. Magnetic negative selection, applied to thawed PBMCs, was used to isolate the CD8+ T cells. Here immunoSEQ multiplex PCR was the method, and the copy in TCRdb shows in-frame clones only, minus some. The table records some 21,000 clones, around nine tenths of them present only once. Sequenced: CD8+ T cells from blood. Source of these receptors: a human donor with classical Hodgkin lymphoma.

The chain links TRBV7-2 to TRBJ2-3; D is unresolved. The length of the CDR3 is 12 residues. V lost 5 bases and J lost 6, with 9 bases in between. Germline lookup yields CDR1 SGHTA and CDR2 FQGNSA. The CDR3 DNA sequence: TGTGCCAGCAGCCAAAGATCGGATACGCAGTATTTT. Amino acids: CASSQRSDTQYF.

The chain employs TRBV4-3 and TRBJ1-2, with D unclear. V lost 1 base and J 0 bases, leaving 9 bases between the germline ends. The CDR3 runs to 15 residues. The germline V gene encodes CDR1 LGHNA and CDR2 YSLEER. CDR3 protein: CASSQATGANYGYTF. The CDR3 nucleotides are TGCGCCAGCAGCCAAGCTACCGGAGCTAACTATGGCTACACCTTC.

This clone was detected only a few times. The chain links TRBV7-9 to TRBJ2-7; D might be TRBD2 (7 bases). The CDR3 consists of 15 residues. Looked up from germline, CDR1 is SEHNR and CDR2 is FQNEAQ (reference sequence). V was pared by 5 bases and J by 3 bases, with 17 bases between. CDR3 nucleotides: TGTGCCAGCAGCAGGAGCGGGACACTGTTCTACGAGCAGTACTTC. This gives the protein CASSRSGTLFYEQYF.

The chain employs TRBV7-3 and TRBJ2-1, with TRBD2 as a possible D gene (6 bases). This CDR3 spans 16 amino acids. The germline gives CDR1 SGHTA, CDR2 FQGTGA. Trimming left V 5 bases short and J 4 bases short, with 18 bases between. CDR3 nucleotides: TGTGCCAGCAGCCTCGCCCCCAGCGGGTCTTACAATGAGCAGTTCTTC. Translation: CASSLAPSGSYNEQFF.

The chain joins TRBV19 to TRBJ1-5; D might be TRBD1 (5 bases). CDR1 is LNHDA and CDR2 is SQIVND in the germline V gene (reference sequence). Trimming stripped 3 bases from V and 3 bases from J, with 12 bases between. The CDR3 has 15 amino acids. CDR3 coding DNA: TGTGCCAGTAGTATTGGCCGACAGAACAATCAGCCCCAGCATTTT. Translating it yields CASSIGRQNNQPQHF.

The chain has TRBV4-3 and TRBJ2-2, with 7 bases aligning to TRBD2. This CDR3 comprises 19 residues. V shed 0 bases and J 0 bases; nucleotides not matched to a gene: 10. CDR1 LGHNA and CDR2 YSLEER come from the germline V gene. The CDR3 DNA follows: TGCGCCAGCAGCCAAGAGATTTGGAGGGAGGGGTCGAACACCGGGGAGCTGTTTTTT. Encoded protein: CASSQEIWREGSNTGELFF.

The CDR3 is CASSETSGNEQYF. CDR3 coding DNA: TGTGCCAGCAGTGAGACTAGCGGGAACGAGCAGTACTTC. The rearrangement links TRBV6-1 to TRBJ2-7; TRBD2 matches at 11 bases. CDR1 is MNHNS, CDR2 SASEGT, per germline. CDR3 length: 13 amino acids. The junction had 0 bases not matched to a gene; V was cut back by 3 bases and J by 5 bases.

The chain couples TRBV12-5 to TRBJ2-7, with 8 bases matching TRBD2. Trimming at V came to 2 bases and at J to 6 bases, leaving 15 bases not matched to a gene. The CDR3 loop spans 17 amino acids. Germline CDR1 is LGHNT and CDR2 is FRNRAP. As DNA, the CDR3 is TGTGCTAGTGGTTTGACCGGGACTAGAGATTACCCCGGCGAGCAGTACTTC. This gives the protein CASGLTGTRDYPGEQYF.

This clone was counted a single time. CDR3 protein: CASSFGGEADTQYF. As DNA, the CDR3 is TGTGCCAGCAGCTTCGGAGGGGAGGCAGATACGCAGTATTTT. The rearrangement uses TRBV5-6 and TRBJ2-3, with D tentatively TRBD2 (6 bases). This CDR3 has 14 residues. Germline CDR1 reads SGHDT; CDR2 reads YYEEEE. V shed 2 bases and J shed 4 bases, with 11 bases lying between them.

The chain uses TRBV19 and TRBJ2-5; D uncertain. Deletions cut 7 bases from V and 2 bases from J, with 11 bases between. CDR3 size: 13 residues. Germline CDR1 LNHDA, CDR2 SQIVND (reference sequence). The CDR3 protein is CASTAEGQETQYF. The CDR3 nucleotides read TGTGCCAGTACGGCGGAAGGGCAAGAGACCCAGTACTTC.

CDR3 DNA sequence: TGTGCCAGTAGTTTTTCCGGGGGTGAGCAGTTCTTC. Translation: CASSFSGGEQFF. The rearrangement uses TRBV19 and TRBJ2-1; possible D gene TRBD2, 6 bases. Germline V CDR1 and CDR2: LNHDA, SQIVND (reference sequence). The CDR3 is 12 amino acids. Trimming stripped 5 bases from V and 9 bases from J, with 11 bases between.

This sequence joins TRBV7-9 and TRBJ2-7; 7 positions match TRBD1. The trim removed 5 bases at V and 2 bases at J, leaving 9 bases unmatched. Germline V gene data show CDR1 as SEHNR and CDR2 as FQNEAQ (reference sequence). This CDR3 contains 15 residues. The CDR3 DNA follows: TGTGCCAGCAGCCCCCAACAGGGGCGCCCCTACGAGCAGTACTTC. This codes for CASSPQQGRPYEQYF.

The chain is built from TRBV5-1 and TRBJ1-2, with D tentatively TRBD1 (6 bases). This CDR3 has 15 amino acids. Trimming stripped 4 bases from V and 4 bases from J, with 17 bases between. Germline CDR1 reads SGHRS; CDR2 reads YFSETQ. CDR3 protein: CASSPDLQGAYGYTF. For the CDR3, the DNA is TGCGCCAGCAGCCCGGACTTACAGGGTGCCTATGGCTACACCTTC.

This chain links TRBV10-3 with TRBJ2-3, with D possibly being TRBD2 (6 bases). This CDR3 comprises 14 residues. V lost 11 bases, J lost 4 bases, and 19 bases lay in between. The V gene's germline CDR1 is ENHRY and CDR2 SYGVKD. The CDR3 nucleotides are TGTGCCGGGCGCGGGATCTTAGAGGCAGATACGCAGTATTTT. It encodes CAGRGILEADTQYF.

The V and J genes are TRBV29-1 and TRBJ1-1, with D uncertain. CDR1 and CDR2 from the germline V gene are SQVTM and ANQGSEA. V was pared by 7 bases and J by 10 bases, with 31 bases between. The CDR3 contains 16 residues. The CDR3 sequence is CSAYTPGRTKRKSAFF. Written as DNA, the CDR3 is TGCAGCGCTTACACCCCCGGTCGGACTAAAAGGAAATCAGCTTTCTTT.

The chain recombines TRBV7-8 with TRBJ2-1; D perhaps matches TRBD1 (5 bases). There are 14 residues in the CDR3. The germline V and J ends were trimmed by 5 bases and 5 bases, with 13 bases remaining between them. Germline V gives CDR1 SGHVS, CDR2 FQNEAQ. The CDR3 loop is CASSPGNVNNEQFF. In DNA, the CDR3 is TGTGCCAGCAGCCCAGGGAACGTGAACAATGAGCAGTTCTTC.

The rearrangement links TRBV7-3 to TRBJ2-3; 8 bases are a match to TRBD2. Germline CDR1 reads SGHTA; CDR2 reads FQGTGA. The junction had 8 bases not matched to a gene; V was cut back by 0 bases and J by 6 bases. CDR3 length: 16 amino acids. The CDR3 reads CASSLTIGGARDTQYF. The CDR3 nucleotides are TGTGCCAGCAGCTTAACCATCGGGGGGGCAAGGGATACGCAGTATTTT.

This clone is a singleton in its sample. This chain links TRBV2 with TRBJ1-3, with D uncertain. CDR1 is SNHLY, CDR2 FYNNEI, per germline. V lost 2 bases, J lost 0 bases, and 14 bases lay in between. This CDR3 is built from 17 residues. The CDR3 DNA follows: TGTGCCAGCAGTGAAAGGCTTATGCGGAGCTCTGGAAACACCATATATTTT. Translating it yields CASSERLMRSSGNTIYF.

This chain links TRBV19 with TRBJ2-1; D is unclear. Looked up from germline, CDR1 is LNHDA and CDR2 is SQIVND (reference sequence). V lost 6 bases to trimming and J lost 6 bases, with 6 bases between them. This CDR3 is 11 amino acids long. The CDR3 sequence is CASSYTNEQFF. CDR3 in DNA: TGTGCCAGTAGCTATACCAATGAGCAGTTCTTC.

The chain uses TRBV10-3 and TRBJ2-1, with D perhaps TRBD1 (5 bases). Germline values: CDR1 ENHRY, CDR2 SYGVKD. This CDR3 spans 13 amino acids. Trimming took off 2 bases at V and 7 bases at J, with 9 bases between the two ends. The CDR3 protein is CAISEGQPNEQFF. The CDR3 nucleotides read TGTGCCATCAGTGAGGGACAACCGAATGAGCAGTTCTTC.

The V gene is TRBV28, the J gene TRBJ1-1; no reliable D call. Germline CDR1 and CDR2: MDHEN and SYDVKM. V dropped 2 bases and J dropped 2 bases, with 6 bases sitting between them. The CDR3 totals 13 residues. CDR3 in amino acids: CASSLRVNTEAFF. CDR3 DNA sequence: TGTGCCAGCAGTTTAAGGGTAAACACTGAAGCTTTCTTT.

The chain's CDR3 is CASMQGTGRTEAFF. The CDR3 bases are TGTGCCAGCATGCAGGGAACGGGAAGGACTGAAGCTTTCTTT. The J gene is TRBJ1-1, the V gene TRBV5-4; D possibly corresponds to TRBD1 (5 bases). The CDR3 covers 14 residues. Germline V lookup: CDR1 SGHNT, CDR2 YYREEE (reference sequence). Trimming left V 6 bases short and J 5 bases short, with 17 bases between.

The rearrangement uses TRBV4-1 and TRBJ2-1, with a tentative D call TRBD2 (6 bases). From germline, CDR1 is MGHRA and CDR2 YSYEKL. Trimming shortened V by 4 bases and J by 4 bases, and 14 bases separated the two germline ends. This CDR3 is built from 15 residues. CDR3 nucleotides: TGCGCCAGCAGCCTGGCCCCGGGGGATTACAATGAGCAGTTCTTC. Amino acids: CASSLAPGDYNEQFF.

The rearrangement links TRBV27 to TRBJ2-7; tentatively, D is TRBD1 or TRBD2 (6 bases each). Germline lookup yields CDR1 MNHEY and CDR2 SMNVEV (reference sequence). The germline V and J ends were trimmed by 10 bases and 3 bases, with 16 bases remaining between them. The CDR3 has 13 amino acids. CDR3 amino acids: CANPGVAVYEQYF. The CDR3 bases are TGTGCCAACCCAGGGGTAGCGGTCTACGAGCAGTACTTC.

The chain has TRBV7-2 and TRBJ2-1; unclear D gene. The V end lost 5 bases, the J end lost 7 bases, and 15 bases lay between the germline ends. Germline V gene sequence: CDR1 SGHTA, CDR2 FQGNSA. The CDR3 contains 14 residues. As DNA, the CDR3 is TGTGCCAGCAGCCCATCCCTCCGTAGGAATGAGCAGTTCTTC. As protein: CASSPSLRRNEQFF.

The rearrangement joins TRBV18 to TRBJ2-3; TRBD2 matches 7 bases. The CDR3 is 16 residues long. V shed 1 base and J 1 base; nucleotides not matched to a gene: 5. CDR1 is KGHSH, CDR2 LQKENI, per germline. The CDR3, as DNA: TGTGCCAGCTCACCACTTATTCTAGCGGGCACAGATACGCAGTATTTT. Residues: CASSPLILAGTDTQYF.

J is TRBJ1-3 and V is TRBV6-5, with D hard to call. Germline CDR1 reads MNHEY; CDR2 reads SVGAGI. Trimming took off 6 bases at V and 4 bases at J, with 10 bases between the two ends. The CDR3 length is 13 residues. The CDR3 protein is CASSQRDGNTIYF. The CDR3 coding sequence is TGTGCCAGCAGCCAACGCGACGGAAACACCATATATTTT.

In regard to this clone: The sample carries other DNA sequences with the same CDR3. The chain employs TRBV19 and TRBJ2-3; TRBD1 or TRBD2 may be the D gene (5 bases each). There are 10 residues in the CDR3. Trimming took off 11 bases at V and 6 bases at J, with 9 bases between the two ends. Germline loops: CDR1 LNHDA, CDR2 SQIVND (reference sequence). The CDR3 DNA sequence: TGTGCCTCAGAGGGGGATACGCAGTATTTT. This codes for CASEGDTQYF.

The CDR3 coding sequence is TGCGCCAGCAGCTTGGCCGGGACAGGCTACGAGCAGTACTTC. Protein product: CASSLAGTGYEQYF. The chain joins TRBV5-1 to TRBJ2-7, with 8 positions matching TRBD1. The length of the CDR3 is 14 residues. V lost 0 bases and J lost 3; bases outside the gene matches: 2. From germline, CDR1 is SGHRS and CDR2 YFSETQ.